The 3 T cell receptor beta chains below all came from one sample that was sequenced in a study of a mutant IDH1 vaccine in newly diagnosed glioma. Their target antigens are unknown. As for time point: week 47, end of study. Every vaccination contained 300 ug of the mutant IDH1 20-mer peptide and was paired with topical imiquimod. TCRdb's copy holds only in-frame clones and misses some; the assay was immunoSEQ multiplex PCR. The sample has under 60,000 clones, less than 85% seen once. The specimen was PBMCs, collected from a glioma patient whose treatment included an IDH1 peptide vaccine. Every receptor here comes from a woman between 40 and 50 years old with glioma. Some clones in this sample may be carry-over from other donors' samples.

The chain links TRBV6-1 to TRBJ1-2; 8 nucleotides align to TRBD1. Trimming removed 1 base from V and 5 bases from J; junction bases left unmatched: 9. CDR3 size: 16 residues. The germline V gene encodes CDR1 MNHNS and CDR2 SASEGT. CDR3 nucleotides: TGTGCCAGCAGTGAAGGGGCGGCAGGGGGCGGGTATGGCTACACCTTC. Translation: CASSEGAAGGGYGYTF.

This clone has a single count. The CDR3: CASSQDWDSRATNEKLFF. For the CDR3, the DNA is TGCGCCAGCAGCCAAGACTGGGACTCCCGGGCAACTAATGAAAAACTGTTTTTT. The rearrangement links TRBV4-3 to TRBJ1-4; possibly TRBD1 for D (5 bases). The CDR3 runs to 18 residues. Trimming left V 0 bases short and J 0 bases short, with 14 bases between. The germline V gene encodes CDR1 LGHNA and CDR2 YSLEER.

The chain is built from TRBV5-1 and TRBJ2-1; maybe TRBD2 (5 bases). V lost 4 bases, J lost 9 bases, and 23 bases lay in between. CDR1 is SGHRS and CDR2 is YFSETQ in the germline V gene. The CDR3 runs 16 residues. The CDR3 protein is CASSPEDSSLPIEQFF. CDR3 sequence (DNA): TGCGCCAGCAGCCCTGAGGACTCCTCCCTCCCTATTGAGCAGTTCTTC.